The rows below give T cell receptor beta chains drawn from one sample of a study of graft-versus-host responses after intestinal transplantation. Sequencing was performed with immunoSEQ multiplex PCR; in TCRdb, only in-frame clones are kept and a portion is missing. This table holds about 25,000 clones, 85% to 95% found once. Sequencing was performed on PBMCs, taken 18 days after transplant. All receptors come from a human patient who received an intestinal transplant, so some T cells may come from the graft donor. Each CDR3 is given with its conserved first and last residue.

v_gene	j_gene	CDR3aa
TRBV4-1	TRBJ1-1	CASSHRQNTEAFF
TRBV27	TRBJ2-5	CASSPGLAGDQETQYF
TRBV30	TRBJ2-5	CAWSPAGLASGETQYF
TRBV7-9	TRBJ1-5	CASSSDRGDQPQHF
TRBV29-1	TRBJ2-5	CSAAGTGRETQYF
TRBV10-2	TRBJ2-2	CASSSANKLSTGELFF
TRBV4-2	TRBJ1-2	CASTEIMGNYGYTF
TRBV4-1	TRBJ1-1	CASSQVLGQENTEAFF
TRBV7-9	TRBJ2-7	CASSLERGGPHEQYF
TRBV27	TRBJ1-1	CASSSPPLNTEAFF
TRBV27	TRBJ1-2	CASSGFFGGDYGYTF
TRBV7-9	TRBJ2-7	CASSPPGRYEQYF
TRBV6-5	TRBJ2-3	CASRTTSGSTDTQYF
TRBV11-2	TRBJ2-7	CASSLIPLSSYEQYF
TRBV9	TRBJ2-5	CASSVEQAETQYF
TRBV4-1	TRBJ2-5	CASSQIGQGPQETQYF
TRBV30	TRBJ1-2	CAWTRDKHSYGYTF
TRBV6-5	TRBJ1-5	CASSMTGSGQPQHF
TRBV5-4	TRBJ2-1	CASSWQGGEQFF
TRBV19	TRBJ2-7	CASSPYGGNYEQYF
TRBV9	TRBJ2-3	CASSGGEGDTQYF
TRBV4-1	TRBJ2-4	CASSQDYPSLAKNIQYF
TRBV6-6	TRBJ1-6	CASSYRRDGNSPLHF
TRBV2	TRBJ1-6	CASSVLVGLDSPLHF
TRBV11-2	TRBJ2-7	CASKLASGGAYEQYF
TRBV10-1	TRBJ1-1	CASSEGGGNTEAFF
TRBV13	TRBJ2-1	CASSLRFGGLHNEQFF
TRBV7-9	TRBJ2-1	CASTQTSPYNEQFF
TRBV4-2	TRBJ1-1	CASSHLKNTEAFF
TRBV11-2	TRBJ1-1	CASSFEWNTEAFF
TRBV5-1	TRBJ1-2	CASSLGREHYGYTF
TRBV27	TRBJ1-1	CASSPIENTEAFF
TRBV9	TRBJ1-4	CASSGGQGFQKLFF
TRBV19	TRBJ2-7	CASSTGTSYEQYF
TRBV6-6	TRBJ1-1	CASSTDRAWTEAFF
TRBV7-8	TRBJ2-3	CASSLGLLGQGADTQYF
TRBV18	TRBJ2-4	CASSPVPRAVKNIQYF
TRBV6-4	TRBJ2-5	CASSPLSGGPRGETQYF
TRBV6-1	TRBJ1-1	CASSEDRQGWRYTEAFF
TRBV2	TRBJ1-3	CASSEASDSSGNTIYF
TRBV6-5	TRBJ1-1	CASSYSIGGRVAEAFF
TRBV5-5	TRBJ1-2	CASSPGKGEGSVYGYTF
TRBV6-6	TRBJ2-2	CASCGGPLTGELFF
TRBV27	TRBJ2-1	CASSLSGRRSSYNEQFF
TRBV5-1	TRBJ2-7	CASSRDRSYEQYF
TRBV6-1	TRBJ1-1	CASSEAGTGGSEAFF
TRBV27	TRBJ1-1	CASTPGQGKGAAEAFF
TRBV19	TRBJ1-1	CASSIGGAGTEAFF
TRBV4-2	TRBJ2-1	CATGRGQGEDNEQFF
TRBV2	TRBJ2-1	CASIAGPAEIPLYNEQFF
TRBV27	TRBJ2-5	CASSLGETQYF
TRBV4-1	TRBJ2-3	CASSQDARLAGGPTDTQYF
TRBV5-1	TRBJ1-1	CASSSGISGWDTEAFF
TRBV6-5	TRBJ1-5	CASSYGAGEPQHF
TRBV9	TRBJ2-5	CASSAGLAGLVETQYF
TRBV9	TRBJ2-3	CASSVQGNTDTQYF
TRBV19	TRBJ2-7	CASSHTPGQGAYEQYF
TRBV27	TRBJ2-1	CASSPGIKEFF
TRBV5-1	TRBJ1-2	CASSGTVRKTYGYTF
TRBV4-1	TRBJ2-7	CASSPLPGQGAYEQYF